This is a list of T cell receptor beta chains from one sample in a study of cytomegalovirus exposure and HLA in healthy donors. TCRdb's copy holds only in-frame clones and misses some; the assay was immunoSEQ multiplex PCR. The table includes approximately 89,000 clones, less than 80% detected once. Sequenced: PBMCs. The source is a male donor in good health and CMV-seronegative. CDR3s include the opening cysteine and the closing phenylalanine or tryptophan. The order of the fields is CDR3 DNA, CDR3 protein, D gene, J gene, V gene, clone size. The D gene is left open where the match is weak. Where a row states a size, it is once, few, many or the class of an expanded clone; other rows omit it.

DNA: TGTGCCAGCAGTTTGTCCACCTACGAGCAGTACTTC; CDR3: CASSLSTYEQYF; D: NA; J: TRBJ2-7; V: TRBV28; size: NA
DNA: TGTGCCAGCAGCTCCACAGGGGGCCTTATCTCGAACACTGAAGCTTTCTTT; CDR3: CASSSTGGLISNTEAFF; D: TRBD1; J: TRBJ1-1; V: TRBV7-3; size: NA
DNA: TGTGCCAGCAGCGCCGACCCGGGACAGGGAAACTATGGCTACACCTTC; CDR3: CASSADPGQGNYGYTF; D: TRBD1; J: TRBJ1-2; V: TRBV11-3; size: NA
DNA: TGTGCCAGCAGCCCGGGGTCCATGAACACTGAAGCTTTCTTT; CDR3: CASSPGSMNTEAFF; D: NA; J: TRBJ1-1; V: TRBV7-9; size: NA
DNA: TGTGCCAGCAAGGTTGGGGGGAGTGAAGCTTTCTTT; CDR3: CASKVGGSEAFF; D: NA; J: TRBJ1-1; V: TRBV6-6; size: once
DNA: TGTGCCAGCTCACCGATAATTGAGGTGGATGGCTACACCTTC; CDR3: CASSPIIEVDGYTF; D: NA; J: TRBJ1-2; V: TRBV18; size: few
DNA: TGTGCCATAACGACAGCCTACAATGAGCAGTTCTTC; CDR3: CAITTAYNEQFF; D: NA; J: TRBJ2-1; V: TRBV19; size: NA
DNA: TGTGCCAGCAGTTACTCGCCGGCAGGGGATCAGCCCCAGCATTTT; CDR3: CASSYSPAGDQPQHF; D: NA; J: TRBJ1-5; V: TRBV6-5; size: NA
DNA: TGCAGCGTTGATGCCCGGGACTCCTACACCCTATACAATGAGCAGTTCTTC; CDR3: CSVDARDSYTLYNEQFF; D: NA; J: TRBJ2-1; V: TRBV29-1; size: NA
DNA: TGTGCCAGCAGTGCGGGACTCCCAGGCCGAAATGAAAAACTGTTTTTT; CDR3: CASSAGLPGRNEKLFF; D: NA; J: TRBJ1-4; V: TRBV28; size: NA
DNA: TGTGCCAGTAGTATAATAGCGGGAGGGCTAGCGGATGAGCAGTTCTTC; CDR3: CASSIIAGGLADEQFF; D: TRBD2; J: TRBJ2-1; V: TRBV19; size: NA
DNA: TGCGCCAGCAGTGAGGGCGAGGGTCTGAACACTGAAGCTTTCTTT; CDR3: CASSEGEGLNTEAFF; D: NA; J: TRBJ1-1; V: TRBV10-1; size: NA
DNA: TGTGCCAGCAGGGAAACAGGGGGTCAAGAGACCCAGTACTTC; CDR3: CASRETGGQETQYF; D: TRBD1; J: TRBJ2-5; V: TRBV6-5; size: NA
DNA: TGCGCCAGCAGCCCTCGACAGGTGTACGACGAGCAGTACTTC; CDR3: CASSPRQVYDEQYF; D: NA; J: TRBJ2-7; V: TRBV4-3; size: NA
DNA: TGCGCCAGCAGCCCTGGCGGGGCGACCGGGGAGCTGTTTTTT; CDR3: CASSPGGATGELFF; D: NA; J: TRBJ2-2; V: TRBV5-1; size: NA
DNA: TGTGCCAGCAGCTTAGACAGGGGGCTTCAGCCCCAGCATTTT; CDR3: CASSLDRGLQPQHF; D: TRBD1; J: TRBJ1-5; V: TRBV7-9; size: NA
DNA: TGTGCCTGGTCTAAGGGGCTAACTATGAACACTGAAGCTTTCTTT; CDR3: CAWSKGLTMNTEAFF; D: NA; J: TRBJ1-1; V: TRBV30; size: NA
DNA: TGTGCCAGCACTCTAACTGGGACTACCGGAGTCGGTTATGGCTACACCTTC; CDR3: CASTLTGTTGVGYGYTF; D: NA; J: TRBJ1-2; V: TRBV5-8; size: NA
DNA: TGTGCCAGCAGCTCTCAAATCCTGATGGGGGGACATGGCTACACCTTC; CDR3: CASSSQILMGGHGYTF; D: NA; J: TRBJ1-2; V: TRBV7-2; size: NA
DNA: TGTGCCAGCAGCACCGGGACAGGGAGGGACAAGCAGTACTTC; CDR3: CASSTGTGRDKQYF; D: TRBD1; J: TRBJ2-7; V: TRBV28; size: NA
DNA: TGTGCCAGCAGTTTCGGGGGAGGGGTAGGCACTGAAGCTTTCTTT; CDR3: CASSFGGGVGTEAFF; D: NA; J: TRBJ1-1; V: TRBV27; size: few
DNA: TGTGCCAGCAGCCAGATTCTTCCGGGGATTGGGGACAGCTCCTACAATGAGCAGTTCTTC; CDR3: CASSQILPGIGDSSYNEQFF; D: NA; J: TRBJ2-1; V: TRBV21-1; size: NA
DNA: TGTGCCAGTTACCGGGACACGAACACTGAAGCTTTCTTT; CDR3: CASYRDTNTEAFF; D: NA; J: TRBJ1-1; V: TRBV6-5; size: NA
DNA: TGTGCCAGCGTCGGGGGACGCACTCCCAACTATGGCTACACCTTC; CDR3: CASVGGRTPNYGYTF; D: NA; J: TRBJ1-2; V: TRBV6-5; size: NA
DNA: TGTGCCAGCAGCTTGCCCGGGACAGGGCTCGAGCAGTACTTC; CDR3: CASSLPGTGLEQYF; D: TRBD1; J: TRBJ2-7; V: TRBV5-6; size: NA
DNA: TGTGCCAGCTCACCACCCCGCTCTGGGGCCAACGTCCTGACTTTC; CDR3: CASSPPRSGANVLTF; D: NA; J: TRBJ2-6; V: TRBV18; size: once
DNA: TGTGCCAGCACCAAACTACACGGGGATACGCAGTATTTT; CDR3: CASTKLHGDTQYF; D: NA; J: TRBJ2-3; V: TRBV7-2; size: NA
DNA: TGCGCCAGCAGCCAAGACCCTGGCAGGATGAACACTGAAGCTTTCTTT; CDR3: CASSQDPGRMNTEAFF; D: NA; J: TRBJ1-1; V: TRBV4-3; size: NA
DNA: TGTGCCAGCAGTGTGGGGGACTCGGTTAGGAACAATGAGCAGTTCTTC; CDR3: CASSVGDSVRNNEQFF; D: NA; J: TRBJ2-1; V: TRBV6-1; size: NA
DNA: TGTGCCAGCAGTCCTCAGAAGAATTCACCCCTCCACTTT; CDR3: CASSPQKNSPLHF; D: NA; J: TRBJ1-6; V: TRBV27; size: NA
DNA: TGTGCCTGGAGTATCGGACAGGGGACTTTCTTT; CDR3: CAWSIGQGTFF; D: TRBD1; J: TRBJ1-1; V: TRBV30; size: NA
DNA: TGTGCCAGCATCGCGGGGGGCTCGAACACCGGGGAGCTGTTTTTT; CDR3: CASIAGGSNTGELFF; D: TRBD2; J: TRBJ2-2; V: TRBV27; size: NA
DNA: TGCGCCAGCAGCCAAGATTGGGGGGACAGGGCGTACGAGCAGTACTTC; CDR3: CASSQDWGDRAYEQYF; D: TRBD1; J: TRBJ2-7; V: TRBV4-3; size: NA
DNA: TGTGCCAGCAGCTTAGGCGGGCCCGGGGAGACCCAGTACTTC; CDR3: CASSLGGPGETQYF; D: NA; J: TRBJ2-5; V: TRBV11-2; size: NA
DNA: TGTGCCATCAGTGAGTCTAAGGGACAGGGTAGCACAGATACGCAGTATTTT; CDR3: CAISESKGQGSTDTQYF; D: TRBD1; J: TRBJ2-3; V: TRBV10-3; size: NA
DNA: TGTGCCAGCAGTTTATCCCCGACTAGCGGGAGTTTTAAGTTCTTC; CDR3: CASSLSPTSGSFKFF; D: TRBD2; J: TRBJ2-1; V: TRBV27; size: NA
DNA: TGCGCCAGCAGCTTGTTCACTAGCGGGGCTGGGCGGTTACCCAAAAACATTCAGTACTTC; CDR3: CASSLFTSGAGRLPKNIQYF; D: TRBD2; J: TRBJ2-4; V: TRBV5-1; size: NA
DNA: TGTGCCAGCAGTTACCAGGGACAGGGCTCGAGAGAGCAGTACTTC; CDR3: CASSYQGQGSREQYF; D: TRBD1; J: TRBJ2-7; V: TRBV6-5; size: NA
DNA: TGTGCCAGCAGCGCCTCAGGGGGAAATAATGAAAAACTGTTTTTT; CDR3: CASSASGGNNEKLFF; D: TRBD1; J: TRBJ1-4; V: TRBV9; size: few
DNA: TGTGCCTGGAGTGTATCAGGGGGCCGGGATCAGCCCCAGCATTTT; CDR3: CAWSVSGGRDQPQHF; D: TRBD1; J: TRBJ1-5; V: TRBV30; size: NA
DNA: TGTGCCAGCAGCTGTGACAGGGGATATCAGCCCCAGCATTTT; CDR3: CASSCDRGYQPQHF; D: TRBD1; J: TRBJ1-5; V: TRBV11-2; size: NA
DNA: TGTGCCAGCAGTTACCACCCCCAGGGGGCGGGAGATACGCAGTATTTT; CDR3: CASSYHPQGAGDTQYF; D: TRBD1; J: TRBJ2-3; V: TRBV6-6; size: NA
DNA: TGTGCCAGCAGCCCGGGACTAGTGGACGAGCAGTACTTC; CDR3: CASSPGLVDEQYF; D: TRBD2; J: TRBJ2-7; V: TRBV11-3; size: NA
DNA: TGTGCCAGCAGTAAGACAGGGGGATATGGCTACACCTTC; CDR3: CASSKTGGYGYTF; D: TRBD1; J: TRBJ1-2; V: TRBV6-5; size: NA
DNA: TGTGCCAGCAGCCTCCAGCGGGAGAAAGAGCAGTTCTTC; CDR3: CASSLQREKEQFF; D: TRBD2; J: TRBJ2-1; V: TRBV14; size: NA
DNA: TGTGCCAGCAGGGGGACAGGGGTCTCCGGCTACACCTTC; CDR3: CASRGTGVSGYTF; D: TRBD1; J: TRBJ1-2; V: TRBV2; size: NA
DNA: TGTGCCAGCAGCTTTATTGGGGGCGCCCGAGAAAAACTGTTTTTT; CDR3: CASSFIGGAREKLFF; D: NA; J: TRBJ1-4; V: TRBV7-2; size: NA
DNA: TGTGCCTGGTTCCCGGCTGGGGCCAACGTCCTGACTTTC; CDR3: CAWFPAGANVLTF; D: NA; J: TRBJ2-6; V: TRBV30; size: NA